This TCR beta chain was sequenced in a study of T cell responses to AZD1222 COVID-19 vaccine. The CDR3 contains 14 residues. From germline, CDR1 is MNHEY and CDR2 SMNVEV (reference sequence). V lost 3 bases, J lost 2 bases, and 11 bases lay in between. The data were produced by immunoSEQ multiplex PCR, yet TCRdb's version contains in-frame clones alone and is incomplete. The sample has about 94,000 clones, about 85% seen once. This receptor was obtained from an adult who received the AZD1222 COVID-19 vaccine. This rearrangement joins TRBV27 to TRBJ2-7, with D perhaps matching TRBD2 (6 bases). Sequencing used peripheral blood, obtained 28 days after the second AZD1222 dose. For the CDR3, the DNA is TGTGCCAGCAGTTTGGGCGGGGTCCCCTACGAGCAGTACTTC. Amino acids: CASSLGGVPYEQYF.